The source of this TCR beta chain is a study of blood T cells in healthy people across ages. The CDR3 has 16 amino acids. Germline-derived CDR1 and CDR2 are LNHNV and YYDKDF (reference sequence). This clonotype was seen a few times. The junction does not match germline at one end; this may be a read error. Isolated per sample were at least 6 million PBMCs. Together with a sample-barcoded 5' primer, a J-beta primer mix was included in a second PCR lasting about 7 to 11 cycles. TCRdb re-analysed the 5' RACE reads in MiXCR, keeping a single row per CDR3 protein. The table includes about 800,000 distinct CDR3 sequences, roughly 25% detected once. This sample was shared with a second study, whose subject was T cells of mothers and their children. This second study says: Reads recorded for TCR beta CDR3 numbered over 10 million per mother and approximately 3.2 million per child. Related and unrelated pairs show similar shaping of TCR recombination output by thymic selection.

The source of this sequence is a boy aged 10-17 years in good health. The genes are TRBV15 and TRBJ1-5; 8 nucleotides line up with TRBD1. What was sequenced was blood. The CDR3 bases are TGTGCCACCAGCAGAGATGGGACAGGTTACAATCAGCCCCGGCATTTT. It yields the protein CATSRDGTGYNQPRHF.